This T cell receptor (beta chain) emerged from a study of cytomegalovirus exposure and HLA in healthy donors (dated by TCRdb to about 2017). Regarding the complete study: According to an earlier analysis of around 600 of the donors, some 170 million T cells yielded 117 million unique TCR beta sequences and about 300 Gb of sequence data. The aim of the study was to test whether cataloging public T cell receptors could identify signatures of past pathogen exposure. Among about 400 genotyped donors of the cohort, an average of about 220,000 unique TCR beta nucleotide sequences was sequenced per donor, of which 15% to 20% were non-productive. An early release that covered some 640 HLA-typed donors contained approximately 300 gigabases of sequencing data and roughly 84 million unique TCR sequences. To study patterns of TCR occurrence, a later analysis re-analyzed previously published TCR beta repertoires from 550 to 800 donors and added high-resolution HLA genotyping. The later analysis used no new phenotypic data to find candidate immune exposures, relying instead on TCR beta sequences and their occurrence across donors. Donor age, sex, ethnicity and CMV serostatus were compiled together with the repertoire data. High-throughput TCR immunosequencing, statistical association of individual TCRs with disease status, and machine learning were combined to predict cytomegalovirus infection status. The genetic ancestry cluster associated with self-reported Caucasian donors included 80% to 90% of the approximately 410 genotyped donors. HLA typing included class I and class II loci at four-digit resolution. The study profiled the T cell repertoires of 500 to 800 subjects by immunosequencing and related them to cytomegalovirus serostatus. Typing coverage differed by locus: A, B, C, DRB1 and DQB1 were typed in roughly 629-630 donors, DQA1 in approximately 520, DPA1 in 606, and DPB1 in roughly 470. Genome-wide SNP genotypes for about 65% of the roughly 670 donors were used in a later genetic analysis, which treated that subset as a discovery cohort. All discovery cohort repertoires had been generated on a single sequencing platform. Five DR-DQ haplotypes were handled as single units for association and clustering because linkage in the cohort was strong. Besides the first cohort of about 730 subjects, a separate validation cohort made up of roughly 120 different subjects was used. To decide whether each TCR beta V gene segment behaved as functional or pseudogenic, an earlier analysis of approximately 590 of the donors relied on high-throughput TCR beta sequencing.

The library relied on the immunoSEQ multiplex PCR assay. A mixture of 60 forward primers for TCR Vbeta segments and 13 reverse primers for TCR Jbeta segments was used in the multiplex PCR. The CDR3 region of rearranged TCR beta genes was amplified from genomic DNA by a multiplex PCR assay. The Illumina HiSeq System was used to sequence the amplified TCR beta libraries as 87-base-pair reads. Under the source paper's analysis protocol: A later analysis counted about 80 million unique TCR beta chains across the 650 to 700 repertoires, and some 11 million of these chains were shared by at least two donors. Raw reads were error-corrected and collapsed into unique sequences with a nearest-neighbor algorithm that merged closely related sequences to remove PCR and sequencing errors. Alignment of CDR3 sequences to IMGT reference sequences was used to assign V, D and J gene segments. For a sequence to be retained, a match of at least six nucleotides to both a V gene segment and a J gene segment was required. Rearrangements were classified as productive when the CDR3 lacked stop codons and remained in frame with V and J, and all other rearrangements were classified as non-productive. Following IMGT convention, CDR3 was defined as the stretch from the second conserved V-encoded cysteine up to the conserved J-encoded phenylalanine. In an earlier analysis of 500 to 650 of the donors, sequences lacking an unambiguous match to a single V gene segment were excluded. In an earlier analysis of approximately 590 of the donors, V segments were called functional above 56.7% productive rearrangements and were called segregating when the between-donor standard deviation exceeded 5%. A statistical classification framework was built to diagnose cytomegalovirus status from the catalog of TCR beta chain sequences. V and J gene assignment, in a later analysis, came from comparing TCR nucleotide sequences with IMGT/GENE-DB human TR gene sequences. Using the TCRdist pipeline, a later analysis assigned CDR3 sequences along with most-parsimonious VDJ recombination scenarios. In a later analysis, each TCR beta chain was defined by its CDR3 amino acid sequence together with its V-gene family, and reads lacking a unique V-gene family were excluded. As a way to deal with suspected cross-contamination and a sequencing artifact, a later analysis dropped more than 500 nucleotide sequences that were highly shared and had low generation probability. In a later analysis, a clonal expansion index for each public chain was calculated from normalized within-repertoire ranks of inferred template counts. In a later analysis, generation probabilities were computed using a VDJ recombination model fitted to out-of-frame rearrangements, and the results were checked against IGoR. A later analysis scored TCR-TCR, TCR-HLA and TCR-CMV co-occurrence with hypergeometric tests, applying a repertoire-size bias correction to TCR pairs. In a later analysis, false discovery rates were estimated by permuting HLA or CMV assignments 20 times. In a later analysis, co-occurring TCRs were grouped using DBSCAN, with TCRdist sequence similarity added in when clustering inside HLA-allele-positive subsets. For co-occurrence clustering, repertoires with fewer than 30,000 or more than 120,000 public chains were excluded, along with a handful of repertoires with anomalous nucleotide sharing. Sourced from immuneACCESS, this table was stored by TCRdb with only in-frame sequences that have V and J called. A share of the clones is absent; for the studies checked, an unresolved V gene accounts for under half, and the remainder has no known explanation. V, J and clone size were drawn from that table, and D and trimming were deduced from the DNA. In this sample the table shows approximately 130,000 clones, 60% to 80% of which occur a single time. The top ten constitute 0.95% to 1.5% of the sample.

Broader findings and caveats from the paper: A cluster of highly shared sequence variants was judged likely to be a technical artifact of the sequencing pipeline. A further reported finding was that TCR beta sequences accurately predicted the HLA-A and HLA-B alleles for most subjects in the first cohort. According to the authors, the approach could potentially be generalized to other disease states and immunological phenotypes. In a later analysis, 16,951 TCR beta sequences were associated with specific HLA alleles at a false discovery rate of 0.05. In a later analysis, TCR association rates were found to vary across HLA loci, with the most associated TCRs seen for DRB1 alleles and the fewest for HLA-C alleles. Strong co-occurrence of HLA alleles, especially DR and DQ, made assigning TCR associations to individual alleles difficult. In an earlier analysis of approximately 590 of the donors, most TCR beta V segments appeared in productive rearrangements about 90% or about 30% of the time, broadly matching IMGT annotations. According to a later analysis, parvovirus B19, influenza, CMV and Epstein-Barr virus appeared linked to several top co-occurrence clusters. Most TCR sequences were seen in very few donors, while some public TCRs were found in many individuals. Correlated functional status among segregating V segments might reflect linkage disequilibrium, but an unknown experimental factor could not be ruled out. An association between a missense DCLRE1C variant and V-gene and J-gene trimming of TCR beta chains was found in a later genetic analysis and replicated in an independent cohort. The cohort was sequenced for TCR beta chains only, and without alpha or paired-chain data the features that could be detected were limited. A total of 164 TCR beta chains were listed by the study as associated with cytomegalovirus. Cytomegalovirus status was reported to be diagnosed by the classifier with high specificity and sensitivity in both the original and validation cohorts. The only immune exposure information available for the cohort was CMV serostatus. A few of the identified cytomegalovirus-associated TCR beta chains were confirmed in vitro to be specific for cytomegalovirus antigens. In a later analysis, HLA-associated TCR beta chains were found to be more clonally expanded and to have lower generation probabilities than equally common non-associated chains. Most CMV-associated TCR beta chains appeared to be HLA-restricted in a later analysis, and the HLA associations seemed to be driven largely by CMV exposure. Roughly uniform sequencing depth across donors was assumed in presence/absence analyses, although this assumption may not hold. Because counts were too low, seventeen rarely observed V segments, including chromosome 9 orphons, were left out of the earlier analysis of approximately 580 of the donors. Because HLA typing was unavailable for some donors at each locus, only the typed subset was used in association tests. In a later genetic analysis, fewer N-insertions in productive TCRs were reported among donors in an Asian-associated ancestry cluster than the approximately 710-donor mean.

Worth noting for this clone: It has no known antigen specificity. Base qualities are not provided; no much larger clone lies one nucleotide away.

In total, roughly 670 healthy bone marrow donors made up the cohort. At the time of sampling, all cohort members were nominally healthy, though unrecorded immune exposures were likely present. The donor tested CMV seronegative and was one of the 352 seronegative cohort members. Every donor gave a peripheral blood sample, and the peripheral blood mononuclear cells from that sample were used for TCR beta sequencing. The Qiagen DNeasy Blood Extraction Kit was used to extract genomic DNA from the blood cell samples. The sequence derives from a man aged 45-65 years in good health and CMV-seronegative. Sequencing was done on a sample of PBMCs.

The nucleotides are TGCAGCGTCTCCGGGACAGGGATTTTCAATGAGCAGTTCTTC. It encodes CSVSGTGIFNEQFF. This chain joins TRBV29-1 to TRBJ2-1, with TRBD1 matching 9 junction bases. V lost 6 bases and J lost 6 bases, and the count of bases not matched to a germline gene is 9. Sequences SQVTM (CDR1) and ANQGSEA (CDR2) are obtained from the germline V gene. From its cysteine to its phenylalanine, the CDR3 spans 14 amino acids. CDR3 DNA only is kept here, 42 bases in frame from base 1.